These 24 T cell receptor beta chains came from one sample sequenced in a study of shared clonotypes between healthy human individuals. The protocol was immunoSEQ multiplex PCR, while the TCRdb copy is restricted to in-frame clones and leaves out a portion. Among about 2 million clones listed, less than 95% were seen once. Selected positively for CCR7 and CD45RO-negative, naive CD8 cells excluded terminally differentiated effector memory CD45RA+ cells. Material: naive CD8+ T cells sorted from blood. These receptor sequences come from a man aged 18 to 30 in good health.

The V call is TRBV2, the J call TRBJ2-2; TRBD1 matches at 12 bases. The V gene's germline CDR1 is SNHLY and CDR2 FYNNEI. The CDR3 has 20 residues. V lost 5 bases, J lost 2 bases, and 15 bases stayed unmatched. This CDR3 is CASSSQPGQGAYFNTGELFF. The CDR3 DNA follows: TGTGCCAGCAGTTCCCAACCGGGACAGGGGGCTTACTTTAACACCGGGGAGCTGTTTTTT. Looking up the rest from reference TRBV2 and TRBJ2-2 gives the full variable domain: EPEVTQTPSHQVTQMGQEVILRCVPISNHLYFYWYRQILGQKVEFLVSFYNNEISEKSEIFDDQFSVERPDGSNFTLKIRSTKLEDSAMYFCASSSQPGQGAYFNTGELFFGEGSRLTVL.

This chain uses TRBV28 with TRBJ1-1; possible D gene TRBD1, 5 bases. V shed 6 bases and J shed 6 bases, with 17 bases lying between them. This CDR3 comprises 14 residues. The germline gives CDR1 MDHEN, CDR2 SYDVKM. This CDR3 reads CASRMADGGAEAFF. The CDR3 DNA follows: TGTGCCAGCAGAATGGCAGACGGGGGGGCTGAAGCTTTCTTT.

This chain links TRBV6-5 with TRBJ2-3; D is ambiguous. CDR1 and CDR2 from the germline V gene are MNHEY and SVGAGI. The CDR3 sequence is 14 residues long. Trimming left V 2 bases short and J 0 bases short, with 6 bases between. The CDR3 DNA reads TGTGCCAGCAGTTACATATCTAGCACAGATACGCAGTATTTT. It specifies CASSYISSTDTQYF.

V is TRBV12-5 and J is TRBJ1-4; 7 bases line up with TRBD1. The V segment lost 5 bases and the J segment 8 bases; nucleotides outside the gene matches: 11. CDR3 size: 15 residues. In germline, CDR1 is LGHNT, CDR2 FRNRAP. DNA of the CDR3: TGTGCTAGTGGTACCTCCGGACAGGCCAAGGAAAAACTGTTTTTT. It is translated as CASGTSGQAKEKLFF.

Here the CDR3 reads CASSYREGNYGYTF. CDR3 sequence (DNA): TGTGCCAGCAGTTATCGCGAAGGTAACTATGGCTACACCTTC. The chain couples TRBV6-5 to TRBJ1-2; no definite D call. V shed 3 bases and J shed 1 base, with 9 bases lying between them. The germline V gene has CDR1 MNHEY and CDR2 SVGAGI. CDR3 length: 14 residues.

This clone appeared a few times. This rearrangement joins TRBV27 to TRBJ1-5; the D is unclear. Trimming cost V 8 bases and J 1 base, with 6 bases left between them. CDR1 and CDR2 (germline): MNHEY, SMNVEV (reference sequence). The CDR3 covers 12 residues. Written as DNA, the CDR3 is TGTGCCAGCGGCTGGAGCAATCAGCCCCAGCATTTT. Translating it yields CASGWSNQPQHF.

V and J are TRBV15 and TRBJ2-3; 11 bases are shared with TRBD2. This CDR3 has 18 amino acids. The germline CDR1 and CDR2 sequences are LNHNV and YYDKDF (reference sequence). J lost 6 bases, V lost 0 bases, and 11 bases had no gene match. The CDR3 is CATSRDPLAGGVADTQYF. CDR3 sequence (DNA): TGTGCCACCAGCAGAGATCCCCTAGCGGGGGGTGTTGCGGATACGCAGTATTTT.

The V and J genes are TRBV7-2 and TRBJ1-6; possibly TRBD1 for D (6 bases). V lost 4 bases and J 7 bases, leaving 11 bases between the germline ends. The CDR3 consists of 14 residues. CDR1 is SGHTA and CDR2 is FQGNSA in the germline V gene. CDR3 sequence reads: CASSSAQGNSPLHF. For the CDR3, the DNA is TGTGCCAGCAGCTCAGCCCAGGGGAATTCACCCCTCCACTTT.

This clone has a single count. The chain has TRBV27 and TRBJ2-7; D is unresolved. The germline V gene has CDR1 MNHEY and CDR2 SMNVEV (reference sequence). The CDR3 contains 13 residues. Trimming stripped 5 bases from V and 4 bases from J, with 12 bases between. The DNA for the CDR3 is TGTGCCAGCAGTGCTGGTTTTGCGTACGAGCAGTACTTC. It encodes CASSAGFAYEQYF.

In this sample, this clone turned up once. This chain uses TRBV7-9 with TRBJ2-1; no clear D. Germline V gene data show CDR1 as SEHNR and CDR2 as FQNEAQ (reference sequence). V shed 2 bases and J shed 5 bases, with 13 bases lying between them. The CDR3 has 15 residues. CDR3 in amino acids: CASSLSSQVNNEQFF. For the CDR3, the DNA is TGTGCCAGCAGCTTATCGTCCCAGGTCAACAATGAGCAGTTCTTC.

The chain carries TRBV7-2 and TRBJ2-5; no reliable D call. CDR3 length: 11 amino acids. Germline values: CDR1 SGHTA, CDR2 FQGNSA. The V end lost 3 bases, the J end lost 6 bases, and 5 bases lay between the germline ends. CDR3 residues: CASSFTKTQYF. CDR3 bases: TGTGCCAGCAGCTTTACCAAGACCCAGTACTTC.

The CDR3 sequence is CASTDREGYSPLHF. CDR3 coding DNA: TGTGCCAGTACCGACAGAGAGGGTTACTCACCCCTCCACTTT. The chain couples TRBV19 to TRBJ1-6, with TRBD1 as a possible D gene (5 bases). The V gene lost 7 bases and the J gene lost 10 bases, with 17 bases spanning the gap. CDR1 is LNHDA and CDR2 is SQIVND in the germline V gene (reference sequence). The CDR3 extends over 14 amino acids.

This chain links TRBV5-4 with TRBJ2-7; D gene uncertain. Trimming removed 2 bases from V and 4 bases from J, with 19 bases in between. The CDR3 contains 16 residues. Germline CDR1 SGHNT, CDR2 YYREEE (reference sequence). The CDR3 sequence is CASSLGGENRAYEQYF. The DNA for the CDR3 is TGTGCCAGCAGCTTAGGCGGTGAGAACCGCGCTTACGAGCAGTACTTC.

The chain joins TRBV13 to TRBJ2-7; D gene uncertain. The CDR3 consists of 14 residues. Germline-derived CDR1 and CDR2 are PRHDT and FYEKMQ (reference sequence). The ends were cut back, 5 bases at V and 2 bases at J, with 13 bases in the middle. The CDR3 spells CASSPFGSPYEQYF. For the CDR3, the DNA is TGTGCCAGCAGCCCCTTCGGATCCCCCTACGAGCAGTACTTC.

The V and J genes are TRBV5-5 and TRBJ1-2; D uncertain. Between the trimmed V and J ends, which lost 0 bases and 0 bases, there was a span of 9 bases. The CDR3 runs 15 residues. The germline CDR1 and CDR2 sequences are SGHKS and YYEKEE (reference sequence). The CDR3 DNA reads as TGTGCCAGCAGCTTGGGACCAGACGCTAACTATGGCTACACCTTC. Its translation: CASSLGPDANYGYTF.

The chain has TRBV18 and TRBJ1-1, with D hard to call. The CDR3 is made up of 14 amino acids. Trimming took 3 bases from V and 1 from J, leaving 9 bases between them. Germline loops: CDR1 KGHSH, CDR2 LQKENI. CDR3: CASSPEPWNTEAFF. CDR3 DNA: TGTGCCAGCTCACCGGAACCTTGGAACACTGAAGCTTTCTTT.

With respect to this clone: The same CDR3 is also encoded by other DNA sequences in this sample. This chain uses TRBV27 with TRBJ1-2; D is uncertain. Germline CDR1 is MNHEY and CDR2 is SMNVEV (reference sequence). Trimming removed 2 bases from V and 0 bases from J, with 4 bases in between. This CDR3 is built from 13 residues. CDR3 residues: CASSLGANYGYTF. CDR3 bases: TGTGCCAGCAGTTTAGGGGCTAACTATGGCTACACCTTC.

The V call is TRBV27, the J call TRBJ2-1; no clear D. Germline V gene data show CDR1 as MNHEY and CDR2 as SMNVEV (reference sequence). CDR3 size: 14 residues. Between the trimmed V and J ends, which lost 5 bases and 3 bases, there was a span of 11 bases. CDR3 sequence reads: CASSPLGIYNEQFF. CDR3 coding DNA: TGTGCCAGCAGTCCACTGGGCATCTACAATGAGCAGTTCTTC.

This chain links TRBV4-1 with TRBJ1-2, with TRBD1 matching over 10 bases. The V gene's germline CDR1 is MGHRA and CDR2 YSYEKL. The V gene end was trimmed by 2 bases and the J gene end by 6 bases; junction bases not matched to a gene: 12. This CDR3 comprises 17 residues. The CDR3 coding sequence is TGCGCCAGCAGCCAACCTCGACAGGGGGCCCCTCTCGATGGCTACACCTTC. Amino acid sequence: CASSQPRQGAPLDGYTF.

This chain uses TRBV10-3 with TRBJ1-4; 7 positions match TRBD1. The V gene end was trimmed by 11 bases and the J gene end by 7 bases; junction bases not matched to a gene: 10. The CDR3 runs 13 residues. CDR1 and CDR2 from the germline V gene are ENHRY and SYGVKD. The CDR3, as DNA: TGTGCCGCACGAGGGGGCGCGAGTGAAAAACTGTTTTTT. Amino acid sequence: CAARGGASEKLFF.

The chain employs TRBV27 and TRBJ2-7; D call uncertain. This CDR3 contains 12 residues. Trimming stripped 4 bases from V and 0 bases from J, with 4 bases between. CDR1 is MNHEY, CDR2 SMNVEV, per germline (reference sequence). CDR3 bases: TGTGCCAGCAGTTATGCCTCCTACGAGCAGTACTTC. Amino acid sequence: CASSYASYEQYF.

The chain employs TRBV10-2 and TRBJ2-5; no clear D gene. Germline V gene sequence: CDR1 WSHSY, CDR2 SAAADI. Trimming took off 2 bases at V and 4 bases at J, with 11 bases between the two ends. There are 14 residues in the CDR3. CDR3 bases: TGCGCCAGCAGTGAGGCAGGCGCTGGAGAGACCCAGTACTTC. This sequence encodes CASSEAGAGETQYF.

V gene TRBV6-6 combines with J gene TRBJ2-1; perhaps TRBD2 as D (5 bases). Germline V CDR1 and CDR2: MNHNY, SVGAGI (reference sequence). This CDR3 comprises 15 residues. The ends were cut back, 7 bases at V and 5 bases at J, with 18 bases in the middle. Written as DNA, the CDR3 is TGTGCCAGCACCTCAACCGGGATCCCGGACAATGAGCAGTTCTTC. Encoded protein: CASTSTGIPDNEQFF.

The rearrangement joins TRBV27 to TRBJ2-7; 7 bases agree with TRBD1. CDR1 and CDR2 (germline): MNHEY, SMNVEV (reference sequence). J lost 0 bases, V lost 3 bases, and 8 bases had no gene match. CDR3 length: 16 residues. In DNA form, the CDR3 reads TGTGCCAGCAGTTTTTCCCAGGGGGAAAGCTCCTACGAGCAGTACTTC. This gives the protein CASSFSQGESSYEQYF.